This T cell receptor (beta chain) was recorded in a study of T cells after yellow fever vaccination. Whole-study findings and limits: Weaker overall was a secondary response that nonetheless peaked faster, on day 5 versus 15. At approximately 96% for CD4 and around 91% for CD8, most primary-vaccination clones showed up again after the booster. Bulk-population clonotypes that are abundant could appear as contaminants in FACS-sorted repertoires.

For TCR, cDNA came from 5'RACE template switching, which added a universal primer site and UMIs. TCRdb passed the 5' RACE reads through MiXCR, listing each CDR3 protein once. The data contain under 700,000 distinct CDR3 sequences, about a sixth of them singletons. The CDR3 totals 13 residues. J was trimmed by 8 bases and V by 5 bases; bases with no gene match: 8. Germline lookup yields CDR1 DFQATT and CDR2 SNEGSKA (reference sequence). Comments on this clonotype: Its target is unknown.

Source: PBMCs, taken around 5 days after the first yellow fever vaccination. The gene calls are TRBV20-1 and TRBJ1-2; 10 bases line up with TRBD1. This TCR derives from a man between 18 and 35 years old who received the YFV17D yellow fever vaccine. CDR3 loop: CSAPGQGIVGYTF. CDR3 nucleotide sequence: TGCAGTGCTCCGGGACAGGGGATTGTCGGCTACACCTTC.